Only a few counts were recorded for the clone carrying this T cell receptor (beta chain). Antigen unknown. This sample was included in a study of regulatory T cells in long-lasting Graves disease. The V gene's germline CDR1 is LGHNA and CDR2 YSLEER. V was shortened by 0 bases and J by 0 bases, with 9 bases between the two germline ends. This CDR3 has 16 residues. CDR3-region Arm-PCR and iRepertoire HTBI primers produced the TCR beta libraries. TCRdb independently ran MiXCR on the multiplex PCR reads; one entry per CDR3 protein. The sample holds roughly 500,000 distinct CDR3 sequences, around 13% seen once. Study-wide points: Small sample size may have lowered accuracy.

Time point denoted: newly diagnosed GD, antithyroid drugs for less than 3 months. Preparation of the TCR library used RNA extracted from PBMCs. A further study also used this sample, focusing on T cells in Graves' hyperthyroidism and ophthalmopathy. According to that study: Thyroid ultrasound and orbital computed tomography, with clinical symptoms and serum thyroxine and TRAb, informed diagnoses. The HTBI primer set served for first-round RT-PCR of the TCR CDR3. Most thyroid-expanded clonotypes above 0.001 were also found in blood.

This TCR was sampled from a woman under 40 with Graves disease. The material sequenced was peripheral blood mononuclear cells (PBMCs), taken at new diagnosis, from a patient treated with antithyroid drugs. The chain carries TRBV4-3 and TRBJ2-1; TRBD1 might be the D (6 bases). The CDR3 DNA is TGCGCCAGCAGCCAAGAGGACAGTAGCTCCTACAATGAGCAGTTCTTC. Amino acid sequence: CASSQEDSSSYNEQFF.